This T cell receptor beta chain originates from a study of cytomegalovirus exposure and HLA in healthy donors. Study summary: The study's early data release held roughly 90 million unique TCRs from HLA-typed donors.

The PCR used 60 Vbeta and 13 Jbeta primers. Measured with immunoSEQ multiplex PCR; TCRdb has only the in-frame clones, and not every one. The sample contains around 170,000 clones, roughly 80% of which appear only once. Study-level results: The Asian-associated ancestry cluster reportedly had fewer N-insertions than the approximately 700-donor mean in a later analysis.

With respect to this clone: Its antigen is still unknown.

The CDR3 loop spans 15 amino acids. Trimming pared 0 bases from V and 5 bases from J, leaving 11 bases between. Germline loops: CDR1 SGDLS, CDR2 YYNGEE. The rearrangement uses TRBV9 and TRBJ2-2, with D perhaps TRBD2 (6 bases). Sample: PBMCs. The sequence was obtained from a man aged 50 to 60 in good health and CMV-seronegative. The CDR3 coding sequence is TGTGCCAGCAGCGTAGACGTAGCGGCAACCGGGGAGCTGTTTTTT. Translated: CASSVDVAATGELFF. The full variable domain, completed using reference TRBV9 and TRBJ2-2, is DSGVTQTPKHLITATGQRVTLRCSPRSGDLSVYWYQQSLDQGLQFLIQYYNGEERAKGNILERFSAQQFPDLHSELNLSSLELGDSALYFCASSVDVAATGELFFGEGSRLTVL.